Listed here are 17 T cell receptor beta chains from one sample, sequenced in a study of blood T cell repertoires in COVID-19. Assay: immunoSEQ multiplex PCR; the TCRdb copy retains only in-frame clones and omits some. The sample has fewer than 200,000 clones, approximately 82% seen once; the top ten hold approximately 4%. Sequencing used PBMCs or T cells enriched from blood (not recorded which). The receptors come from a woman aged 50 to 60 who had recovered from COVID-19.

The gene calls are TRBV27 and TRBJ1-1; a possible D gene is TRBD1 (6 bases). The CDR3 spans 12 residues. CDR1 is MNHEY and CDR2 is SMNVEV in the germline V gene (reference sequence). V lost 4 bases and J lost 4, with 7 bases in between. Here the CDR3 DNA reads TGTGCCAGCAGTTCACAGGGCACTGAAGCTTTCTTT. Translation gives CASSSQGTEAFF.

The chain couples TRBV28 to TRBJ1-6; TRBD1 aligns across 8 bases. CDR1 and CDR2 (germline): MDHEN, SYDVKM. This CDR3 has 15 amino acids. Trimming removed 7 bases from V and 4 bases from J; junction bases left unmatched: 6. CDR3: CASTDRVIYNSPLHF. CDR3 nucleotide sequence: TGTGCCAGCACGGACAGGGTCATATATAATTCACCCCTCCACTTT.

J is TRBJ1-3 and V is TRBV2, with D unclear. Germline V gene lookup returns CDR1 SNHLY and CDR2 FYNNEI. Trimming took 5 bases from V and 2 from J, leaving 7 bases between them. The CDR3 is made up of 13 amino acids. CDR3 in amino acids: CASSLVAGNTIYF. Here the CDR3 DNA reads TGTGCCAGCAGTCTCGTCGCTGGAAACACCATATATTTT. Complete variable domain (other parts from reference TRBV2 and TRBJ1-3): EPEVTQTPSHQVTQMGQEVILRCVPISNHLYFYWYRQILGQKVEFLVSFYNNEISEKSEIFDDQFSVERPDGSNFTLKIRSTKLEDSAMYFCASSLVAGNTIYFGEGSWLTVV.

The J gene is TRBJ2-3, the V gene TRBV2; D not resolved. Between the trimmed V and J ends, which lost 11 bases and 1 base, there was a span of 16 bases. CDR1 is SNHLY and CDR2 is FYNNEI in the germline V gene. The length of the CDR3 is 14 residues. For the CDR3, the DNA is TGTGCCTTCCAAAGGTTACAGCGCACAGATACGCAGTATTTT. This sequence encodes CAFQRLQRTDTQYF.

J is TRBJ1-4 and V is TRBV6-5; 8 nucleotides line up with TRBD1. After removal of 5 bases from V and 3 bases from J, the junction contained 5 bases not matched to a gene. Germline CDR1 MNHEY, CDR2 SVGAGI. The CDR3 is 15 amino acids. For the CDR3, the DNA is TGTGCCAGCAGTCAACAGGGGGGACCTAATGAAAAACTGTTTTTT. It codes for CASSQQGGPNEKLFF.

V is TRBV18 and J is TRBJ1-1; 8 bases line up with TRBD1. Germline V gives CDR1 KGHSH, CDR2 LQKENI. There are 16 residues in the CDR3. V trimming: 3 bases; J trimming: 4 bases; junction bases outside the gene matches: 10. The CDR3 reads CASSPQGARGGTEAFF. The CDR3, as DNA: TGTGCCAGCTCACCCCAGGGGGCAAGGGGGGGCACTGAAGCTTTCTTT.

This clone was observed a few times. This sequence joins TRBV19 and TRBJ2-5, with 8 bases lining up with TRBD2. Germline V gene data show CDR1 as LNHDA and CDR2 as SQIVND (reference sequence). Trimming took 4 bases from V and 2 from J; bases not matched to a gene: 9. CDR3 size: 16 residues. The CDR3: CASSKFKAGEQETQYF. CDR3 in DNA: TGTGCCAGTAGTAAGTTTAAAGCGGGGGAACAAGAGACCCAGTACTTC.

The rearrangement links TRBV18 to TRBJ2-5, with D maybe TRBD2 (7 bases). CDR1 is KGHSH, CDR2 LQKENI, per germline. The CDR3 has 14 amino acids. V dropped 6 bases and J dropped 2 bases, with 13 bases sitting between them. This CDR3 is CASSRGGGQETQYF. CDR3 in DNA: TGTGCCAGCTCCCGAGGGGGAGGGCAAGAGACCCAGTACTTC. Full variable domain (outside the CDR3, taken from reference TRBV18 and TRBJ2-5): NAGVMQNPRHLVRRRGQEARLRCSPMKGHSHVYWYRQLPEEGLKFMVYLQKENIIDESGMPKERFSAEFPKEGPSILRIQQVVRGDSAAYFCASSRGGGQETQYFGPGTRLLVL.

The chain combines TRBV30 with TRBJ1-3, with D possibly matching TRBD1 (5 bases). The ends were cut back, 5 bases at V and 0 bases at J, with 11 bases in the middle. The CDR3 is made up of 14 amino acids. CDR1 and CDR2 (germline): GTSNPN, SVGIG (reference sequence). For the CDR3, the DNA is TGTGCCTGGGGGGTCGGGGGCTCTGGAAACACCATATATTTT. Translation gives CAWGVGGSGNTIYF.

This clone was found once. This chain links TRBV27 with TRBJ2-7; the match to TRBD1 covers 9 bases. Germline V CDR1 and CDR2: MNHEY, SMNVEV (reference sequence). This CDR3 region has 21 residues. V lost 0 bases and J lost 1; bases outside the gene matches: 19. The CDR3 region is CASSLSGPSMFGTGQSYEQYV. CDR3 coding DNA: TGTGCCAGCAGTTTATCTGGCCCAAGTATGTTTGGGACAGGGCAATCCTACGAGCAGTACGTC.

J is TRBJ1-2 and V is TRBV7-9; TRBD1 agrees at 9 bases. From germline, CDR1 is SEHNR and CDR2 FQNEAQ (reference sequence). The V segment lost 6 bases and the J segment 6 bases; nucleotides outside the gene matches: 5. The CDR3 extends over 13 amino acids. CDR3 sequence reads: CASRAQGAHGYTF. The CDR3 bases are TGTGCCAGCAGGGCACAGGGGGCCCATGGCTACACCTTC.

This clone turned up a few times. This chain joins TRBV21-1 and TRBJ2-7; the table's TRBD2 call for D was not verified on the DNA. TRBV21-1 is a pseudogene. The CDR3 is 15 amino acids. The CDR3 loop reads CASSRGLGDSYEQYV. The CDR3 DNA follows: TGTGCCAGCAGCAGGGGACTGGGGGATTCCTACGAGCAGTACGTC.

In nucleotides, the CDR3 is TGTGCCAGCAGCTTAGGGCAGGGCTATCAGCCCCAGCATTTT. It codes for CASSLGQGYQPQHF. This chain connects TRBV7-9 to TRBJ1-5, with D tentatively TRBD1 (5 bases). There are 14 residues in the CDR3. Trimming stripped 1 base from V and 5 bases from J, with 9 bases between. The germline CDR1 and CDR2 sequences are SEHNR and FQNEAQ (reference sequence).

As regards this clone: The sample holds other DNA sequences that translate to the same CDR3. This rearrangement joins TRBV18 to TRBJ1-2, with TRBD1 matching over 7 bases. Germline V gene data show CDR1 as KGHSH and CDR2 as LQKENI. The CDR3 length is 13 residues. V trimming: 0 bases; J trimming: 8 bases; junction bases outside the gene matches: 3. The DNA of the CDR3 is TGTGCCAGCTCACCACCGACAGGGTACGGCTACACCTTC. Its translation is CASSPPTGYGYTF.

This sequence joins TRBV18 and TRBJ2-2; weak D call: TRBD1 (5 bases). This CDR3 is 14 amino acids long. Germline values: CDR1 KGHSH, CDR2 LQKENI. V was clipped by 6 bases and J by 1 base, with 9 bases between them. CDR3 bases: TGTGCCAGCTCGCCCACAGGGAACACCGGGGAGCTGTTTTTT. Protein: CASSPTGNTGELFF.

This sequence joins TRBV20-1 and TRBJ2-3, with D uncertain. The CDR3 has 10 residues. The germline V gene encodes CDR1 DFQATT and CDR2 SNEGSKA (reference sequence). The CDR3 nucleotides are TGCAGCCCAAGCACAGATACGCAGTATTTT. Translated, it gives CSPSTDTQYF.

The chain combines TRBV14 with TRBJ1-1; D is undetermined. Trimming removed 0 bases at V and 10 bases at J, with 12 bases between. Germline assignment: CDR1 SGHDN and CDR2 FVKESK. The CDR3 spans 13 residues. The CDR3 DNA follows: TGTGCCAGCAGCCAAGAAATATCCCCCCGAGCTTTCTTT. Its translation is CASSQEISPRAFF.